What follows are 9 T cell receptor beta chains derived from one specimen sequenced in a study of OX40 agonist ivuxolimab in advanced cancers. TCRdb's table, derived via immunoSEQ multiplex PCR, lists solely in-frame clones and lacks some. The sample shows roughly 43,000 clones, 88% of them seen only once. The sample in question was CD4+ or CD8+ T cells sorted from blood, obtained in a trial of the OX40 agonist ivuxolimab. The origin of the receptors is an adult with an advanced solid tumor such as melanoma, head and neck, liver or kidney cancer.

The CDR3 is CASSIEGQGGLNIQYF. The CDR3 DNA is TGTGCCAGTAGTATCGAGGGACAGGGGGGATTGAACATTCAGTACTTC. The genes are TRBV19 and TRBJ2-4; 11 bases are a match to TRBD1. The CDR3 contains 16 residues. J was trimmed by 7 bases and V by 3 bases; bases with no gene match: 8. Germline V gene data show CDR1 as LNHDA and CDR2 as SQIVND (reference sequence).

V is TRBV27 and J is TRBJ2-1; 8 nucleotides line up with TRBD2. J was trimmed by 4 bases and V by 7 bases; bases with no gene match: 9. CDR1 and CDR2 from the germline V gene are MNHEY and SMNVEV (reference sequence). The CDR3 has 15 amino acids. CDR3 region: CASKRGTRGYNEQFF. Here the CDR3 DNA reads TGTGCCAGCAAGAGAGGGACTAGGGGATACAATGAGCAGTTCTTC.

This clone was observed a handful of times. This chain joins TRBV29-1 and TRBJ1-1; D gene uncertain. CDR3 length: 11 residues. The germline V gene encodes CDR1 SQVTM and CDR2 ANQGSEA. V lost 6 bases and J 0 bases, leaving 5 bases between the germline ends. The CDR3 protein is CSVLLNTEAFF. The CDR3 region has the DNA TGCAGCGTATTACTGAACACTGAAGCTTTCTTT. The full variable domain, rest sourced from reference TRBV29-1 and TRBJ1-1, is SAVISQKPSRDICQRGTSLTIQCQVDSQVTMMFWYRQQPGQSLTLIATANQGSEATYESGFVIDKFPISRPNLTFSTLTVSNMSPEDSSIYLCSVLLNTEAFFGQGTRLTVV.

This chain links TRBV6-1 with TRBJ2-7, with a weak D call TRBD2 (6 bases). Germline CDR1 is MNHNS and CDR2 is SASEGT. This CDR3 contains 15 residues. Trimming removed 1 base at V and 2 bases at J, with 12 bases between. The CDR3 DNA is TGTGCCAGCAGTGAAGATTATAGCGGCGCCTACGAGCAGTACTTC. Translation gives CASSEDYSGAYEQYF.

The chain employs TRBV4-2 and TRBJ1-1; no reliable D call. Germline CDR1 reads LGHNA; CDR2 reads YNFKEQ. The CDR3 extends over 14 amino acids. V was shortened by 0 bases and J by 4 bases, with 9 bases between the two germline ends. The CDR3 here is CASSQDHGSTEAFF. Here the CDR3 DNA reads TGTGCCAGCAGCCAAGATCACGGGAGCACTGAAGCTTTCTTT.

The V call is TRBV2, the J call TRBJ1-2; 7 bases are shared with TRBD1. V lost 6 bases to trimming and J lost 3 bases; unmatched junction nucleotides: 7. Germline V lookup: CDR1 SNHLY, CDR2 FYNNEI. This CDR3 contains 14 residues. CDR3 sequence reads: CASRSDRLDYGYTF. The CDR3 DNA reads TGTGCCAGCAGATCGGACAGGTTAGACTATGGCTACACCTTC.

This chain links TRBV6-5 with TRBJ2-7; D possibly corresponds to TRBD1 (6 bases). The CDR3 spans 14 residues. V was shortened by 4 bases and J by 7 bases, with 17 bases between the two germline ends. Germline loops: CDR1 MNHEY, CDR2 SVGAGI. The DNA of the CDR3 is TGTGCCAGCAGTTGGATACAGGGATCGGGTGAGCAGTACTTC. Protein product: CASSWIQGSGEQYF.

J is TRBJ2-1 and V is TRBV27, with D possibly TRBD2 on 6 matching bases. Germline lookup yields CDR1 MNHEY and CDR2 SMNVEV (reference sequence). Trimming took 5 bases from V and 10 from J, leaving 21 bases between them. There are 15 residues in the CDR3. DNA of the CDR3: TGTGCCAGCAGTAGCCTAGGAGGGCCCTCCGAGGAGCAGTTCTTC. Amino acid sequence: CASSSLGGPSEEQFF.

The chain links TRBV29-1 to TRBJ1-2; no reliable D call. The V end was cut by 3 bases, the J end by 3 bases, with 14 bases between. Germline V CDR1 and CDR2: SQVTM, ANQGSEA. The CDR3 is 14 amino acids. In DNA form, the CDR3 reads TGCAGCGTTGACCCCGGACGGGGTGACTATGGCTACACCTTC. Translated, it gives CSVDPGRGDYGYTF. Based on the CDR3 plus reference TRBV29-1 and TRBJ1-2, the full variable domain is SAVISQKPSRDICQRGTSLTIQCQVDSQVTMMFWYRQQPGQSLTLIATANQGSEATYESGFVIDKFPISRPNLTFSTLTVSNMSPEDSSIYLCSVDPGRGDYGYTFGSGTRLTVV.